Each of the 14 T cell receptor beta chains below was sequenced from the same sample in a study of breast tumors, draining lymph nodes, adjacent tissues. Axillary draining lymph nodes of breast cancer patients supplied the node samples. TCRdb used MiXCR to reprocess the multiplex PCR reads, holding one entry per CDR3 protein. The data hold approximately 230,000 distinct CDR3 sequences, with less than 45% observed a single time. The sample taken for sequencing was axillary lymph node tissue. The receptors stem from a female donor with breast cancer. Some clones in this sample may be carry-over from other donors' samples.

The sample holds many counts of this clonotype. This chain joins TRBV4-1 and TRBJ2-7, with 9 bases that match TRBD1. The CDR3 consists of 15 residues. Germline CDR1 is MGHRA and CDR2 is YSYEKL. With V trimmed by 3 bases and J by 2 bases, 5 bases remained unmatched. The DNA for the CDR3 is TGCGCCAGCAGCCAGTTAACAGGGGGCCCCTACGAGCAGTACTTC. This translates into CASSQLTGGPYEQYF.

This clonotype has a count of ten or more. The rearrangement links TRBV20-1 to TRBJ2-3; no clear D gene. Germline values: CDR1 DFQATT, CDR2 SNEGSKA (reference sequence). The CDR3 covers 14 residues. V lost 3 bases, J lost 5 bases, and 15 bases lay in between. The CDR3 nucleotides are TGCAGTGCTAGTTCACGCCTAGAGGTAGATACGCAGTATTTT. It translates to CSASSRLEVDTQYF.

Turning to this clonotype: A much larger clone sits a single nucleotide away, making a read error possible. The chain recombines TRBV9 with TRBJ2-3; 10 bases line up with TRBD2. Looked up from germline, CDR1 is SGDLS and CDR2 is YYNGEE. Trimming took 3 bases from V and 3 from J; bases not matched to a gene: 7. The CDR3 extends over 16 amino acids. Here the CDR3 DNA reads TGTGCCAGCAGCGGGGCTAGCGGGAGAAAAACAGATACGCAGTATTTT. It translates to CASSGASGRKTDTQYF.

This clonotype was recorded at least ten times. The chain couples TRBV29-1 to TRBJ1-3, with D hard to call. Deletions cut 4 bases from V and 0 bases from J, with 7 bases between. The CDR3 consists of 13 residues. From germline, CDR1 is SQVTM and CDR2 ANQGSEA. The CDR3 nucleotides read TGCAGCGTTGGCGGGCGCTCTGGAAACACCATATATTTT. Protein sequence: CSVGGRSGNTIYF.

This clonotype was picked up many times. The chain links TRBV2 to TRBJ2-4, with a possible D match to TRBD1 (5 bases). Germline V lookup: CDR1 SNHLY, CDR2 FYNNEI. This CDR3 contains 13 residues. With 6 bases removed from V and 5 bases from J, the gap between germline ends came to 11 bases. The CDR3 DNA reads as TGTGCCAGCAGGTTGACAGAGGAAAACATTCAGTACTTC. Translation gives CASRLTEENIQYF.

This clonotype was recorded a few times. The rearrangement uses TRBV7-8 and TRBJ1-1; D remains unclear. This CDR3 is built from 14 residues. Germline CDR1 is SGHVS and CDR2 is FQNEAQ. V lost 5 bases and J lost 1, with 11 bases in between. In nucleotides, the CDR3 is TGTGCCAGCAGCCCGAGGGTGGCGAACACTGAAGCTTTCTTT. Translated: CASSPRVANTEAFF.

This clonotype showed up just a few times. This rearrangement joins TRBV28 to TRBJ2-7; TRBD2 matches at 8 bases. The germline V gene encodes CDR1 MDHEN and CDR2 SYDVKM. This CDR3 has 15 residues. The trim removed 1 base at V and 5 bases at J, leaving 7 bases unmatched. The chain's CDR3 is CASSLSGGRRHEQYF. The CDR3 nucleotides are TGTGCCAGCAGTTTATCGGGCGGGAGGCGCCACGAGCAGTACTTC. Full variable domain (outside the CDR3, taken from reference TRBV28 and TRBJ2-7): DVKVTQSSRYLVKRTGEKVFLECVQDMDHENMFWYRQDPGLGLRLIYFSYDVKMKEKGDIPEGYSVSREKKERFSLILESASTNQTSMYLCASSLSGGRRHEQYFGPGTRLTVT.

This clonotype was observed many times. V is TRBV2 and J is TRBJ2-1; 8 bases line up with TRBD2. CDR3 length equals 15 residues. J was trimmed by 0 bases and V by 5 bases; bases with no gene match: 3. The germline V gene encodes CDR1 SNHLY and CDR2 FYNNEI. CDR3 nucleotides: TGTGCCAGCAGTAGCGGGGGAAGCTCCTACAATGAGCAGTTCTTC. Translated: CASSSGGSSYNEQFF.

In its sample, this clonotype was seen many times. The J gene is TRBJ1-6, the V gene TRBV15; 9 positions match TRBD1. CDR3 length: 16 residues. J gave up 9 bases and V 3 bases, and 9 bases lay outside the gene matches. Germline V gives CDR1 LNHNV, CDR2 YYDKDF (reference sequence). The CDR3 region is CATSRGTGSLGSPLHF. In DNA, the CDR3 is TGTGCCACCAGCAGGGGGACAGGGTCCCTAGGTTCACCCCTCCACTTT.

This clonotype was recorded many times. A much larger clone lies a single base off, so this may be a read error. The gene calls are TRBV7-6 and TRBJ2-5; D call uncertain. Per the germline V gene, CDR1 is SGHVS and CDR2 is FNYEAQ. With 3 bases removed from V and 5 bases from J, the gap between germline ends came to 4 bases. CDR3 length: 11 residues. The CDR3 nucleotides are TGTGCCAGCAGCTTTGATGAGACCCAGTACTTC. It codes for CASSFDETQYF.

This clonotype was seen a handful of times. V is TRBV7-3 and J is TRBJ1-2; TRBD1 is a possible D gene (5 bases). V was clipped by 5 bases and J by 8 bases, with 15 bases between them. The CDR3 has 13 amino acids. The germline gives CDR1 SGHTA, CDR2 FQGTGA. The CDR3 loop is CASSPTSGGGYTF. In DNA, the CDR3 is TGTGCCAGCAGCCCGACTAGCGGGGGAGGCTACACCTTC.

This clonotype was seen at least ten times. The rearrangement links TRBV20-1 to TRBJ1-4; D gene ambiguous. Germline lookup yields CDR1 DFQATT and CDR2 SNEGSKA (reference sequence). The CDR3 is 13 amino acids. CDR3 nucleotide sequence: TGCAGCCTAAGGGAGAGGGAACCCGAAAAACTGTTTTTT. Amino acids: CSLREREPEKLFF.

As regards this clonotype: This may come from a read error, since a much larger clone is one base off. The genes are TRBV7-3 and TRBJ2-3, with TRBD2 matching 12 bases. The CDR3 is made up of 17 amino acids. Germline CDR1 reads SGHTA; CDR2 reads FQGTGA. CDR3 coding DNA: TGTGCCAGCAGCCCACGACGCGGACTAGCGGGAACAGATCCGCAGTATTTT. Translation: CASSPRRGLAGTDPQYF.

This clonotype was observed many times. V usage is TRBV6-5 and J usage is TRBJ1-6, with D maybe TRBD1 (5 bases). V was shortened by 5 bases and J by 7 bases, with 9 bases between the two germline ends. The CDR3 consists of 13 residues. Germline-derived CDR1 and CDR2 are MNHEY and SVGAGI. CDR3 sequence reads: CASSHGGNSPLHF. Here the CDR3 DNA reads TGTGCCAGCAGTCACGGGGGGAATTCACCCCTCCACTTT.